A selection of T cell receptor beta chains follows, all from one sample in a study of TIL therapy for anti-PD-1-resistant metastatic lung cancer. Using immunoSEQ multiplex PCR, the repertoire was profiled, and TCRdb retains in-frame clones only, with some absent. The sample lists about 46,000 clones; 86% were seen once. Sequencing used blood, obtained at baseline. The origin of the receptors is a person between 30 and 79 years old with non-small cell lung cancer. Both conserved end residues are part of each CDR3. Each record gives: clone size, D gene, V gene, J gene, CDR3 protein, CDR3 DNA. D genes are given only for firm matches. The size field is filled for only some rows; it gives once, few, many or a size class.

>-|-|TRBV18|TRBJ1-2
CASSPPVESYYGYTF
TGTGCCAGCTCACCACCCGTTGAAAGTTACTATGGCTACACCTTC
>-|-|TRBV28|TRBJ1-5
CASTLSGDQPQHF
TGTGCCAGCACTTTGTCCGGAGATCAGCCCCAGCATTTT
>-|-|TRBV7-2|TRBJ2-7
CASSLIQAWGHEQYF
TGTGCCAGCAGCTTGATACAAGCGTGGGGCCACGAGCAGTACTTC
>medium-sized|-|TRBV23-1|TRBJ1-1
CASSQSRTENTEAFF
TGCGCCAGCAGTCAATCTAGGACGGAGAACACTGAAGCTTTCTTT
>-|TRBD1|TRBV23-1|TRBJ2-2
CASSQSGTEPSNTGELFF
TGCGCCAGCAGTCAATCCGGGACAGAGCCATCGAACACCGGGGAGCTGTTTTTT
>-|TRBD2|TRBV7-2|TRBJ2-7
CASSLSGLAGGRYEQYF
TGTGCCAGCAGCTTATCGGGACTAGCGGGAGGGCGGTACGAGCAGTACTTC
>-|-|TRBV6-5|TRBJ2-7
CASSPFAGEQYF
TGTGCCAGCAGTCCGTTCGCCGGAGAGCAGTACTTC
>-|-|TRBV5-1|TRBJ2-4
CASSLGQDKNIQYF
TGCGCCAGCAGCTTGGGGCAGGATAAAAACATTCAGTACTTC
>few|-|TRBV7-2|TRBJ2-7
CASSPDGFPSYEQYF
TGTGCCAGCAGCCCAGACGGATTCCCTAGCTACGAGCAGTACTTC
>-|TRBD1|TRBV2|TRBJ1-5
CASSRDRRQPQHF
TGTGCCAGCTCCCGGGACAGGAGACAGCCCCAGCATTTT
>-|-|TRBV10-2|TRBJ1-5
CASRRTESGNQPQHF
TGCGCCAGCAGAAGGACAGAAAGTGGGAATCAGCCCCAGCATTTT
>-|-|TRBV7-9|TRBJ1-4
CASSGNGEKLFF
TGTGCCAGCAGCGGAAATGGGGAAAAACTGTTTTTT
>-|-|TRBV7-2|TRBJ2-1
CASSLNERGAFQFF
TGTGCCAGCAGCTTAAACGAAAGGGGGGCTTTCCAGTTCTTC
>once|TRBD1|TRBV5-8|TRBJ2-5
CASSPQQGEPSRETQYF
TGTGCCAGCAGCCCCCAACAGGGGGAGCCCTCCAGGGAGACCCAGTACTTC
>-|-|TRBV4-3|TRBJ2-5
CASSQDPGGTQETQYF
TGCGCCAGCAGCCAAGATCCGGGCGGAACCCAAGAGACCCAGTACTTC
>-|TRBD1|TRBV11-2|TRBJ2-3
CASSLVGQGTDTQYF
TGTGCCAGCAGCTTAGTGGGACAGGGCACAGATACGCAGTATTTT
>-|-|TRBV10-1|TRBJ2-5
CASSEGGAETQYF
TGCGCCAGCAGTGAGGGGGGGGCCGAGACCCAGTACTTC